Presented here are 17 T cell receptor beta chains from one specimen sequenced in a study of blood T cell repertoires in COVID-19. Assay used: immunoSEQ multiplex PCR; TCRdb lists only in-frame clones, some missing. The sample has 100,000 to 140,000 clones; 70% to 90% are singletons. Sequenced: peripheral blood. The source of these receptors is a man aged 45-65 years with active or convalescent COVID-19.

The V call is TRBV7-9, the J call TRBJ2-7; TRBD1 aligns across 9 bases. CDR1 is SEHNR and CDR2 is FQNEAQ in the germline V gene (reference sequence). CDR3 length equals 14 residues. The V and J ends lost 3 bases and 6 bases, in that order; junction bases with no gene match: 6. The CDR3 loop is CASSLGTGSPEQYF. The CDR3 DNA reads TGTGCCAGCAGCTTGGGGACAGGGTCCCCCGAGCAGTACTTC.

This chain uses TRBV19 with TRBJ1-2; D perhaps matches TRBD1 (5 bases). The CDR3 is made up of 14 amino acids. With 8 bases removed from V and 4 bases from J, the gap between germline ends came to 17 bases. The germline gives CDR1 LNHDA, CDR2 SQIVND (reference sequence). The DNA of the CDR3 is TGTGCCAGTCGTCCCGGGCAGGGATCCTATGGCTACACCTTC. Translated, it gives CASRPGQGSYGYTF.

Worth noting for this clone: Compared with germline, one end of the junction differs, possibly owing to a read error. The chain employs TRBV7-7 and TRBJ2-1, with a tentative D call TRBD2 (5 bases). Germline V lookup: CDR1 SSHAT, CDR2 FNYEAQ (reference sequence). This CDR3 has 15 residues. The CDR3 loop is CASSSTGSSYNEQFF. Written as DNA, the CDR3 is TGTGCTAGCAGCTCCACGGGGAGCTCCTACAATGAGCAGTTCTTC.

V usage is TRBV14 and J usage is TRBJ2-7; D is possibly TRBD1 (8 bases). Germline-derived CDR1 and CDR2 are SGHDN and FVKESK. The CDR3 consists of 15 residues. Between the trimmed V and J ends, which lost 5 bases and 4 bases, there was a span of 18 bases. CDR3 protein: CASSARQGRGYEQYF. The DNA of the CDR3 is TGTGCCAGCAGCGCCCGACAGGGGAGGGGATACGAGCAGTACTTC.

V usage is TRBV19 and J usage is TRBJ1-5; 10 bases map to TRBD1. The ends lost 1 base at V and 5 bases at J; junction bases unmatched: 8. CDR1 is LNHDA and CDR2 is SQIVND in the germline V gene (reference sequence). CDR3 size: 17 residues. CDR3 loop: CASSIGAGTGAYQPQHF. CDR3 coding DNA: TGTGCCAGTAGTATAGGAGCCGGGACAGGGGCGTATCAGCCCCAGCATTTT. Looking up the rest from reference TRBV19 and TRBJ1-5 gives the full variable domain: DGGITQSPKYLFRKEGQNVTLSCEQNLNHDAMYWYRQDPGQGLRLIYYSQIVNDFQKGDIAEGYSVSREKKESFPLTVTSAQKNPTAFYLCASSIGAGTGAYQPQHFGDGTRLSIL.

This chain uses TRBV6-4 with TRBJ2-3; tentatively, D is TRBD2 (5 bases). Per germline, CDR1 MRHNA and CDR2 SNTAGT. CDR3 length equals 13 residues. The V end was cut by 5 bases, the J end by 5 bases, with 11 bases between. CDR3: CASSITREDTQYF. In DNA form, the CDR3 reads TGTGCCAGCAGTATAACTCGGGAAGATACGCAGTATTTT.

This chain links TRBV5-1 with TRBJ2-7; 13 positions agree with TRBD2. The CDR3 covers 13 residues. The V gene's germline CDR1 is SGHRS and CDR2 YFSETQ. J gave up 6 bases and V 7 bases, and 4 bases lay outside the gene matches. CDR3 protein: CASRRTSGSEQYF. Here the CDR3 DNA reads TGCGCCAGCCGACGGACTAGCGGGAGCGAGCAGTACTTC.

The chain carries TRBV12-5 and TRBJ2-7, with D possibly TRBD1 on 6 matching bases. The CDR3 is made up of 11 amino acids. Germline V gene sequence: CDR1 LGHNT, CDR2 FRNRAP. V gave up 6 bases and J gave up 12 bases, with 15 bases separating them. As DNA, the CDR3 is TGTGCTAGTGGACCCGGGACACCGCCGTACTTC. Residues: CASGPGTPPYF.

The CDR3 bases are TGTGCCAGCTCTCGGACTAGCGGGACCTACGAGCAGTACTTC. This translates into CASSRTSGTYEQYF. This chain connects TRBV3-1 (or the pseudogene TRBV3-2) to TRBJ2-7, with 12 nucleotides matching TRBD2. The V gene end was trimmed by 8 bases and the J gene end by 2 bases; junction bases not matched to a gene: 4. CDR3 length: 14 amino acids. Germline V CDR1 and CDR2: LGHDT, YNNKEL (reference sequence).

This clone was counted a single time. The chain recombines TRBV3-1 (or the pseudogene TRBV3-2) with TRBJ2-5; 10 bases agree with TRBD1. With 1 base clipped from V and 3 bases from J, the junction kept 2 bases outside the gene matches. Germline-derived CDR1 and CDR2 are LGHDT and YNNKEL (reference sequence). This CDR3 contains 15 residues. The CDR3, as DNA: TGTGCCAGCAGCCAAGGGACAGGGGGTGAAGAGACCCAGTACTTC. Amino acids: CASSQGTGGEETQYF.

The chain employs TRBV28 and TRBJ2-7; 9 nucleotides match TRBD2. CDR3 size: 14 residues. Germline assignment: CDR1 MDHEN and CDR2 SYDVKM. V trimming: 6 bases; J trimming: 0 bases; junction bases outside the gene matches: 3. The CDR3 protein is CASRLSGSSYEQYF. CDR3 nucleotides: TGTGCCAGCAGACTTAGCGGGAGCTCCTACGAGCAGTACTTC. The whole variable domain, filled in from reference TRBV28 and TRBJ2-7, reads DVKVTQSSRYLVKRTGEKVFLECVQDMDHENMFWYRQDPGLGLRLIYFSYDVKMKEKGDIPEGYSVSREKKERFSLILESASTNQTSMYLCASRLSGSSYEQYFGPGTRLTVT.

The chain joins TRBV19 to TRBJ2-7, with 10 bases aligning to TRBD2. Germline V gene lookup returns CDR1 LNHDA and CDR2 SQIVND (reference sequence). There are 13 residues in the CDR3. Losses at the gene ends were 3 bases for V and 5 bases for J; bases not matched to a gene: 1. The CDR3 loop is CASSMGTSDEQYF. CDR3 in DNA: TGTGCCAGTAGTATGGGGACTAGCGACGAGCAGTACTTC. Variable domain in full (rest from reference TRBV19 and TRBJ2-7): DGGITQSPKYLFRKEGQNVTLSCEQNLNHDAMYWYRQDPGQGLRLIYYSQIVNDFQKGDIAEGYSVSREKKESFPLTVTSAQKNPTAFYLCASSMGTSDEQYFGPGTRLTVT.

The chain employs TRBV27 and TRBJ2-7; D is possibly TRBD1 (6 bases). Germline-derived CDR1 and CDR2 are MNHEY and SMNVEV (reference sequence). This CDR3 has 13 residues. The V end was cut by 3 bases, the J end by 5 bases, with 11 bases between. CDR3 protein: CASSFLQGNEQYF. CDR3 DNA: TGTGCCAGCAGTTTCTTACAGGGAAACGAGCAGTACTTC.

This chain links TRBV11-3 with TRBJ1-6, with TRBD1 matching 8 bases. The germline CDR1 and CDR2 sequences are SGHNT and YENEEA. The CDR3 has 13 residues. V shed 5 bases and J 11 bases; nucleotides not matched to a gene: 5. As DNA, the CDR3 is TGTGCCAGCAGCCTTGGACAGGGCGCACCCCTCCACTTT. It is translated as CASSLGQGAPLHF.

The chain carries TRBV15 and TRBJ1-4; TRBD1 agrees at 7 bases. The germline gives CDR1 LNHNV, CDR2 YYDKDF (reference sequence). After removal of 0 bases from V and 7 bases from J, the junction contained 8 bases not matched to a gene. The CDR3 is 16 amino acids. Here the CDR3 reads CATSRERTGLGEKLFF. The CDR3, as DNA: TGTGCCACCAGCAGAGAAAGGACAGGCTTAGGTGAAAAACTGTTTTTT.

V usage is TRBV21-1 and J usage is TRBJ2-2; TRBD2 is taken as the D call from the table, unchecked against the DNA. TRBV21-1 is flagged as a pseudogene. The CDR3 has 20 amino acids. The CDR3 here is CASSKALTSGRNGDTGELFF. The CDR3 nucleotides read TGTGCCAGCAGCAAAGCGCTCACTAGCGGGAGGAATGGGGACACCGGGGAGCTGTTTTTT.

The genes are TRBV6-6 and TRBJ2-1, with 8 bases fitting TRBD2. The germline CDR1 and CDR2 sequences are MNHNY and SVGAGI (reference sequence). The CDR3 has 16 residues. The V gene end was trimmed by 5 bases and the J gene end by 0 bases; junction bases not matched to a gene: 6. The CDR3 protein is CASSPLAGRSYNEQFF. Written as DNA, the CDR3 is TGTGCCAGCAGTCCCCTAGCGGGTCGCTCCTACAATGAGCAGTTCTTC.